Described below is a single T cell receptor (beta chain) sequence and its context. The data derive from a study of blood T cell repertoires in COVID-19. Looking at the study overall: The origin of the acute and convalescent COVID-19 samples was the United States, Italy and Spain. PBMCs, B-cell-depleted T cells, or T cells provided the cDNA or gDNA that made up the material.

The ends lost 6 bases at V and 4 bases at J; junction bases unmatched: 5. The CDR3 runs to 14 residues. Germline-derived CDR1 and CDR2 are MRHNA and SNTAGT. In the authors' workflow: Nucleated cell counts were estimated from reference gene primer amplification. TCRdb keeps only in-frame clones here, not all; method: immunoSEQ multiplex PCR. The V and J calls and clone size are taken from that table; D and trimming were inferred from the DNA. The table records 16,000 or so clones, around 84% of them present only once. This sequence joins TRBV6-4 and TRBJ2-2; TRBD1 matches 7 bases. This clonotype was sampled from a human donor in a cohort sampled during active COVID-19. Sequencing was done on a sample of peripheral blood. The CDR3 region has the DNA TGTGCCAGCAGCCTCGGGACAGCCACCGGGGAGCTGTTTTTT. It yields the protein CASSLGTATGELFF.